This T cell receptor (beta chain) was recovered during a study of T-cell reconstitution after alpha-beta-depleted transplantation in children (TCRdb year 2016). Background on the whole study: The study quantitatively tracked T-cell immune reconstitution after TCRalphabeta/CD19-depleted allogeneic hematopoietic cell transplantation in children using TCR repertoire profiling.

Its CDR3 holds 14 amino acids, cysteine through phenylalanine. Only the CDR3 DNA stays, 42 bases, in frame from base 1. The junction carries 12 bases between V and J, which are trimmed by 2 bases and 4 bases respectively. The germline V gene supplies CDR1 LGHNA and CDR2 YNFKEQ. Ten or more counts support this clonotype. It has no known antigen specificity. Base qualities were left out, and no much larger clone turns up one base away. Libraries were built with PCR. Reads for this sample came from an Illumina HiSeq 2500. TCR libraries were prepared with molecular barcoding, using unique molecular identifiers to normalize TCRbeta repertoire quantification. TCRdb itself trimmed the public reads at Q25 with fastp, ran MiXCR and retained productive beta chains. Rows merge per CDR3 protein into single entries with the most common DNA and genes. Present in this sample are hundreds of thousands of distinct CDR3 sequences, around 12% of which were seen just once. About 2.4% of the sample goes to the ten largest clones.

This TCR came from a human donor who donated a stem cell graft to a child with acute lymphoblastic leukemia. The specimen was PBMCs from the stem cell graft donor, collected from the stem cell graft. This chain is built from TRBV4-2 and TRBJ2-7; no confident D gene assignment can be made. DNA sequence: TGTGCCAGCAGCCAAAAGGCGGACCTGTACGAGCAGTACTTC. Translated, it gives CASSQKADLYEQYF.